The 32 T cell receptor beta chains below all came from one sample that was sequenced in a study of CD8 T cells in Susac syndrome. A quantity of about 0.5 to 1 ug RNA underwent reverse transcription using random hexamers. One entry per CDR3 protein, called by TCRdb with MiXCR from the immunoSEQ multiplex PCR reads. The repertoire has roughly 160,000 distinct CDR3 sequences, around 94% of them found once; the top ten carry over 0.12%. Source material: CD4+ T cells from PBMCs. The receptor source for this set is a human donor in good health.

The chain combines TRBV12-5 with TRBJ1-2; 9 bases are a match to TRBD1. The ends lost 6 bases at V and 3 bases at J; junction bases unmatched: 8. Germline V gene lookup returns CDR1 LGHNT and CDR2 FRNRAP. This CDR3 contains 15 residues. The CDR3 bases are TGTGCTAGTGGCCGGACAGGGGAAGATTACTATGGCTACACCTTC. Translated: CASGRTGEDYYGYTF.

V and J are TRBV10-3 and TRBJ2-7, with D perhaps matching TRBD2 (5 bases). With 11 bases removed from V and 2 bases from J, the gap between germline ends came to 16 bases. There are 13 residues in the CDR3. Germline V CDR1 and CDR2: ENHRY, SYGVKD. CDR3 region: CASGRADPYEQYF. For the CDR3, the DNA is TGTGCCTCCGGGCGAGCGGACCCCTACGAGCAGTACTTC.

The rearrangement links TRBV6-1 to TRBJ2-3; D is perhaps TRBD1 (6 bases). Looked up from germline, CDR1 is MNHNS and CDR2 is SASEGT. Trimming took 6 bases from V and 1 from J, leaving 20 bases between them. The CDR3 has 17 amino acids. In nucleotides, the CDR3 is TGTGCCAGCAGGGAGCTACAGGGCTGGTGGGGCACAGATACGCAGTATTTT. Protein sequence: CASRELQGWWGTDTQYF.

The chain has TRBV5-1 and TRBJ1-1; D gene ambiguous. In germline, CDR1 is SGHRS, CDR2 YFSETQ. Trimming cost V 0 bases and J 6 bases, with 12 bases left between them. The CDR3 sequence is 14 residues long. CDR3 DNA: TGCGCCAGCAGCTTGGATCCGGATGGCGCTGAAGCTTTCTTT. It specifies CASSLDPDGAEAFF.

V is TRBV5-1 and J is TRBJ2-5; TRBD2 agrees at 8 bases. V lost 4 bases and J lost 1; bases outside the gene matches: 12. Germline-derived CDR1 and CDR2 are SGHRS and YFSETQ. The length of the CDR3 is 17 residues. As DNA, the CDR3 is TGCGCCAGCAGCGGCCCCGGGGGCGGGGGGCGCCAAGAGACCCAGTACTTC. It encodes CASSGPGGGGRQETQYF. The entire variable domain, with the rest obtained from reference TRBV5-1 and TRBJ2-5, is as follows: KAGVTQTPRYLIKTRGQQVTLSCSPISGHRSVSWYQQTPGQGLQFLFEYFSETQRNKGNFPGRFSGRQFSNSRSEMNVSTLELGDSALYLCASSGPGGGGRQETQYFGPGTRLLVL.

The CDR3 region is CSVYGNEQFF. The CDR3 coding sequence is TGCAGCGTGTATGGTAATGAGCAGTTCTTC. This chain links TRBV29-1 with TRBJ2-1; D call uncertain. The V end lost 6 bases, the J end lost 7 bases, and 7 bases lay between the germline ends. The germline V gene encodes CDR1 SQVTM and CDR2 ANQGSEA. The CDR3 runs 10 residues.

DNA for the CDR3: TGCAGCGTTTCCAGGAATGAAAAACTGTTTTTT. Protein sequence: CSVSRNEKLFF. This chain joins TRBV29-1 and TRBJ1-4; D gene unclear. The length of the CDR3 is 11 residues. The V gene lost 5 bases and the J gene lost 5 bases, with 6 bases spanning the gap. The V gene's germline CDR1 is SQVTM and CDR2 ANQGSEA. The entire variable domain, with the rest obtained from reference TRBV29-1 and TRBJ1-4, is as follows: SAVISQKPSRDICQRGTSLTIQCQVDSQVTMMFWYRQQPGQSLTLIATANQGSEATYESGFVIDKFPISRPNLTFSTLTVSNMSPEDSSIYLCSVSRNEKLFFGSGTQLSVL.

J is TRBJ1-1 and V is TRBV12-3 or TRBV12-4; D gene ambiguous. The CDR3 is 10 amino acids. Trimming stripped 10 bases from V and 2 bases from J, with 5 bases between. The CDR3 nucleotides read TGTGCCACCGCTAACACTGAAGCTTTCTTT. Protein product: CATANTEAFF.

The gene calls are TRBV7-9 and TRBJ1-5, with TRBD1 as a possible D gene (5 bases). Germline assignment: CDR1 SEHNR and CDR2 FQNEAQ (reference sequence). The CDR3 sequence is 15 residues long. With 3 bases removed from V and 1 base from J, the gap between germline ends came to 10 bases. The CDR3 spells CASSLGWGSNQPQHF. The CDR3 nucleotides are TGTGCCAGCAGCTTGGGATGGGGCAGCAATCAGCCCCAGCATTTT. Full variable domain (remainder filled in from reference TRBV7-9 and TRBJ1-5): DTGVSQNPRHKITKRGQNVTFRCDPISEHNRLYWYRQTLGQGPEFLTYFQNEAQLEKSRLLSDRFSAERPKGSFSTLEIQRTEQGDSAMYLCASSLGWGSNQPQHFGDGTRLSIL.

This chain uses TRBV9 with TRBJ2-7; TRBD2 aligns across 12 bases. J lost 0 bases, V lost 4 bases, and 5 bases had no gene match. CDR1 and CDR2 from the germline V gene are SGDLS and YYNGEE. The CDR3 is 16 residues long. Here the CDR3 reads CASSTGTSGYSYEQYF. CDR3 DNA: TGTGCCAGCAGCACTGGGACTAGCGGGTACTCCTACGAGCAGTACTTC.

The chain couples TRBV24-1 to TRBJ2-5, with no clear D. This CDR3 spans 16 amino acids. Germline assignment: CDR1 KGHDR and CDR2 SFDVKD. V was pared by 1 base and J by 0 bases, with 11 bases between. CDR3 sequence: CATSDFGSQYQETQYF. CDR3 nucleotide sequence: TGTGCCACCAGTGATTTTGGAAGCCAGTACCAAGAGACCCAGTACTTC.

This clonotype came up a few times. The rearrangement links TRBV6-2 or TRBV6-3 to TRBJ1-1; maybe TRBD1 (6 bases). The germline V and J ends were trimmed by 2 bases and 5 bases, with 9 bases remaining between them. The CDR3 consists of 13 residues. Germline CDR1 is MNHEY and CDR2 is SVGEGT. In DNA form, the CDR3 reads TGTGCCAGCAGTTACGCCAGGGGTACTGAAGCTTTCTTT. It is translated as CASSYARGTEAFF.

The V gene is TRBV18, the J gene TRBJ1-2, with 8 bases matching TRBD1. The CDR3 runs to 13 residues. V was pared by 3 bases and J by 6 bases, with 3 bases of the junction left unmatched. CDR1 and CDR2 from the germline V gene are KGHSH and LQKENI. CDR3 nucleotides: TGTGCCAGCTCACCCAGGACAGGGCATGGCTACACCTTC. Its translation is CASSPRTGHGYTF.

The J gene is TRBJ2-1, the V gene TRBV28; 7 bases line up with TRBD1. Losses at the gene ends were 5 bases for V and 2 bases for J; bases not matched to a gene: 3. The CDR3 is 14 amino acids. CDR1 is MDHEN and CDR2 is SYDVKM in the germline V gene. This chain's CDR3 is CASSRDRTYNEQFF. CDR3 bases: TGTGCCAGCAGTAGGGACAGAACCTACAATGAGCAGTTCTTC.

CDR3 residues: CASSLVQGWNQPQHF. CDR3 sequence (DNA): TGTGCCAGCAGCTTAGTACAGGGATGGAATCAGCCCCAGCATTTT. The genes are TRBV7-2 and TRBJ1-5; tentative D call: TRBD1 (6 bases). Germline V lookup: CDR1 SGHTA, CDR2 FQGNSA. Trimming cost V 1 base and J 4 bases, with 11 bases left between them. The CDR3 is 15 amino acids.

The rearrangement uses TRBV19 and TRBJ2-3; TRBD2 matches at 7 bases. The CDR3 totals 16 residues. The germline gives CDR1 LNHDA, CDR2 SQIVND (reference sequence). V dropped 3 bases and J dropped 1; count of bases not matched to a gene: 7. CDR3 residues: CASSILGTSGTDTQYF. DNA for the CDR3: TGTGCCAGTAGTATCCTCGGTACTAGCGGCACAGATACGCAGTATTTT.

The chain carries TRBV7-9 and TRBJ2-7; a possible D gene is TRBD2 (6 bases). The length of the CDR3 is 13 residues. Deletions cut 4 bases from V and 6 bases from J, with 13 bases between. Germline values: CDR1 SEHNR, CDR2 FQNEAQ (reference sequence). CDR3 in amino acids: CASSWEAMGEQYF. The CDR3 nucleotides are TGTGCCAGCAGCTGGGAGGCTATGGGCGAGCAGTACTTC.

This rearrangement joins TRBV6-2 or TRBV6-3 to TRBJ1-5; maybe TRBD1 (5 bases). The CDR3 is 13 residues long. The germline gives CDR1 MNHEY, CDR2 SVGEGT. Deletions cut 7 bases from V and 5 bases from J, with 12 bases between. CDR3 DNA sequence: TGTGCCAGCACTCGGGACGGCGATCAGCCCCAGCATTTT. Protein sequence: CASTRDGDQPQHF.

CDR3: CASSLSTAYYEQYF. DNA of the CDR3: TGTGCCAGCAGTTTATCGACAGCGTACTACGAGCAGTACTTC. The chain recombines TRBV27 with TRBJ2-7; D possibly corresponds to TRBD1 (5 bases). The germline CDR1 and CDR2 sequences are MNHEY and SMNVEV (reference sequence). The CDR3 has 14 amino acids. Trimming removed 0 bases from V and 3 bases from J, with 9 bases in between.

V usage is TRBV7-2 and J usage is TRBJ1-4; weak D call: TRBD1 (5 bases). Per germline, CDR1 SGHTA and CDR2 FQGNSA. CDR3 length: 13 residues. Trimming shortened V by 1 base and J by 11 bases, and 11 bases separated the two germline ends. The CDR3 DNA follows: TGTGCCAGCAGCTTAGGACAGAATGCGAAACTGTTTTTT. Residues: CASSLGQNAKLFF.

The V gene is TRBV29-1, the J gene TRBJ2-5; the D gene could be TRBD1 or TRBD2 (6 bases each). Germline assignment: CDR1 SQVTM and CDR2 ANQGSEA. The CDR3 has 12 amino acids. V was pared by 7 bases and J by 5 bases, with 14 bases between. CDR3 amino acids: CSGVGGDETQYF. DNA of the CDR3: TGCAGCGGGGTCGGGGGCGACGAGACCCAGTACTTC.

This clonotype has just one count. The chain recombines TRBV20-1 with TRBJ1-5; 7 nucleotides agree with TRBD1. V lost 0 bases, J lost 0 bases, and 11 bases stayed unmatched. This CDR3 has 18 amino acids. Germline V gene lookup returns CDR1 DFQATT and CDR2 SNEGSKA (reference sequence). The CDR3, as DNA: TGCAGTGCTAGAGATTACAGGGGATCTGGGGATAGCAATCAGCCCCAGCATTTT. As protein: CSARDYRGSGDSNQPQHF.

The chain uses TRBV4-2 and TRBJ2-2; possible D gene TRBD2, 7 bases. V was pared by 4 bases and J by 0 bases, with 15 bases between. This CDR3 has 17 residues. CDR1 is LGHNA, CDR2 YNFKEQ, per germline. CDR3 protein: CASSPLAGAPNTGELFF. CDR3 in DNA: TGTGCCAGCAGCCCCCTGGCGGGGGCCCCGAACACCGGGGAGCTGTTTTTT.

This chain links TRBV29-1 with TRBJ2-1; D gene unclear. The CDR3 contains 14 residues. Germline CDR1 is SQVTM and CDR2 is ANQGSEA. Trimming pared 6 bases from V and 4 bases from J, leaving 16 bases between. CDR3 residues: CSVGRHTLYNEQFF. The CDR3 bases are TGCAGCGTGGGAAGACATACACTTTACAATGAGCAGTTCTTC.

The chain couples TRBV29-1 to TRBJ1-6; D may be TRBD1 (6 bases). Trimming shortened V by 6 bases and J by 8 bases, and 14 bases separated the two germline ends. This CDR3 region has 13 residues. Germline-derived CDR1 and CDR2 are SQVTM and ANQGSEA. Here the CDR3 DNA reads TGCAGCGTCCGGGACATCAATGATTCACCCCTCCACTTT. Protein product: CSVRDINDSPLHF.

The chain recombines TRBV2 with TRBJ1-2, with 7 nucleotides matching TRBD1. From germline, CDR1 is SNHLY and CDR2 FYNNEI. The CDR3 has 13 amino acids. Losses at the gene ends were 4 bases for V and 8 bases for J; bases not matched to a gene: 7. The CDR3 spells CASSVGTDIGYTF. CDR3 in DNA: TGTGCCAGCAGTGTTGGGACAGACATAGGCTACACCTTC.

In its sample, this clonotype was seen once. The V gene is TRBV5-1, the J gene TRBJ1-1; D not certain. Germline lookup yields CDR1 SGHRS and CDR2 YFSETQ. V gave up 2 bases and J gave up 6 bases, with 11 bases separating them. The CDR3 sequence is 13 residues long. As DNA, the CDR3 is TGCGCCAGCAGCTTCGGAGGCATCGCTGAAGCTTTCTTT. This gives the protein CASSFGGIAEAFF.

V usage is TRBV7-2 and J usage is TRBJ1-1; tentative D call: TRBD1 (6 bases). V was pared by 4 bases and J by 11 bases, with 26 bases between. Germline CDR1 is SGHTA and CDR2 is FQGNSA. This CDR3 is 16 amino acids long. The CDR3, as DNA: TGTGCCAGCAGCTCCCCCTCGGCCGGCCAGGGGATTGGCGCTTTCTTT. Translation gives CASSSPSAGQGIGAFF.

J is TRBJ1-5 and V is TRBV12-3 or TRBV12-4, with D unclear. The CDR3 contains 15 residues. The V gene lost 6 bases and the J gene lost 0 bases, with 12 bases spanning the gap. The DNA for the CDR3 is TGTGCCAGCAGCCCCGGTGTTTATAGCAATCAGCCCCAGCATTTT. Translation: CASSPGVYSNQPQHF.

There are a few counts of this clonotype. The chain employs TRBV12-3 or TRBV12-4 and TRBJ2-7; the match to TRBD1 covers 8 bases. With 3 bases clipped from V and 0 bases from J, the junction kept 1 base outside the gene matches. CDR3 size: 14 residues. The DNA for the CDR3 is TGTGCCAGCAGTTTCGACAGGGGCTCCTACGAGCAGTACTTC. Amino acids: CASSFDRGSYEQYF.

The chain recombines TRBV2 with TRBJ1-1, with TRBD1 identical over 7 bases. This CDR3 contains 14 residues. Per the germline V gene, CDR1 is SNHLY and CDR2 is FYNNEI. Germline trimming cut 7 bases from V and 6 bases from J; bases unmatched to any gene: 11. Written as DNA, the CDR3 is TGTGCCAGCACCTTGACAGGGTCGTCCGCTGAAGCTTTCTTT. Amino acid sequence: CASTLTGSSAEAFF.

J is TRBJ2-1 and V is TRBV2; D unclear. Trimming pared 7 bases from V and 7 bases from J, leaving 11 bases between. The germline V gene has CDR1 SNHLY and CDR2 FYNNEI. The CDR3 spans 12 residues. For the CDR3, the DNA is TGTGCCAGCAAGGGTCCTGGGAATGAGCAGTTCTTC. As protein: CASKGPGNEQFF. The variable domain in full, completed from reference TRBV2 and TRBJ2-1, reads EPEVTQTPSHQVTQMGQEVILRCVPISNHLYFYWYRQILGQKVEFLVSFYNNEISEKSEIFDDQFSVERPDGSNFTLKIRSTKLEDSAMYFCASKGPGNEQFFGPGTRLTVL.